Below, 7 T cell receptor beta chains from the same sample are listed, as sequenced in a study of T cells in women clearing cervical HPV infection. TCRdb's table, derived via immunoSEQ multiplex PCR, lists solely in-frame clones and lacks some. Across 23,000 or so clones, the top ten clones capture approximately 6% of the sample. Sequencing used blood buffy coat. The receptors shown here come from a woman between 18 and 75 years old with a cervical HPV16 infection that either progressed to CIN3+ or cleared (not recorded which).

Of note for this clone: The CDR3 extends 3 residues past the end of the read, so its final part is completed from the germline J gene. V is TRBV18 and J is TRBJ2-1; 7 bases are a match to TRBD2. V lost 8 bases, J lost 8 bases, and 12 bases stayed unmatched. CDR1 is KGHSH and CDR2 is LQKENI in the germline V gene. The CDR3 covers 14 residues. Incomplete CDR3 DNA: TGTGCCAGCACTACCAGCGGGATCGGCTATGAG. Translation: CASTTSGIGYE. The complete CDR3 reads CASTTSGIGYEQFF. Filled out from reference TRBV18 and TRBJ2-1, the complete variable domain reads NAGVMQNPRHLVRRRGQEARLRCSPMKGHSHVYWYRQLPEEGLKFMVYLQKENIIDESGMPKERFSAEFPKEGPSILRIQQVVRGDSAAYFCASTTSGIGYEQFFGPGTRLTVL.

Notes on this clone: With the read ending 3 residues before the CDR3 end, the germline J gene is used to fill in that end. The chain couples TRBV27 to TRBJ1-1; D remains unclear. CDR3 length: 14 amino acids. The V and J ends lost 2 bases and 3 bases respectively, with 10 bases between them. Germline CDR1 and CDR2: MNHEY and SMNVEV (reference sequence). The CDR3 bases that were read are TGTGCCAGCAGTTTACAGTCAGGCCACACTGAA. Translating gives CASSLQSGHTE. The complete CDR3 sequence is CASSLQSGHTEAFF.

Regarding this clone: The missing CDR3 end, 3 residues past where the read stops, is filled in from the germline J gene. V gene TRBV6-2 or TRBV6-3 combines with J gene TRBJ1-3; TRBD1 aligns across 11 bases. J was trimmed by 3 bases and V by 6 bases; bases with no gene match: 7. CDR1 is MNHEY, CDR2 SVGEGT, per germline. The CDR3 contains 16 residues. The sequenced CDR3 bases are TGTGCCAGCAGCCCCGGACAGGGGGCGCGTGGAAACACC. It encodes CASSPGQGARGNT. In full, the CDR3 is CASSPGQGARGNTIYF.

This clone is called medium-sized based on its frequency. The CDR3 goes on 3 residues after the read ends, and that part is filled in from the germline J gene. Different DNA sequences within this sample yield the same CDR3. The V call is TRBV19, the J call TRBJ2-1; D not resolved. With 3 bases removed from V and 4 bases from J, the gap between germline ends came to 7 bases. This CDR3 is built from 13 residues. The germline CDR1 and CDR2 sequences are LNHDA and SQIVND (reference sequence). The CDR3 DNA, read in part, is TGTGCCAGTAGTATCACACCTTACAATGAG. Its translation: CASSITPYNE. The CDR3 as a whole reads CASSITPYNEQFF.

About this clone: Read sequence stops 3 residues before the CDR3 end, and the germline J gene provides the missing end. J is TRBJ2-5 and V is TRBV20-1; 7 nucleotides line up with TRBD2. The CDR3 totals 15 residues. The J segment lost 2 bases and the V segment lost 1 base, leaving 7 bases of the junction unmatched. Germline V gene lookup returns CDR1 DFQATT and CDR2 SNEGSKA (reference sequence). CDR3 residues: CSARVPAGGQETQYF. CDR3 DNA (partial): TGCAGTGCTAGAGTCCCCGCCGGGGGGCAAGAGACC.

On this clone itself: The sequence runs out 3 residues before the end of the CDR3; the remainder is reconstructed from the germline J gene. The chain carries TRBV14 and TRBJ2-5; 9 nucleotides agree with TRBD2. The CDR3 spans 16 residues. Germline V CDR1 and CDR2: SGHDN, FVKESK. J was trimmed by 2 bases and V by 1 base; bases with no gene match: 5. CDR3 region: CASSQVTSGEQETQYF. The sequenced part of the CDR3 DNA is TGTGCCAGCAGCCAAGTGACTAGCGGAGAGCAAGAGACC.

With respect to this clone: The CDR3 end lies 3 residues beyond the end of the read and is filled in from the germline J gene. The V gene is TRBV2, the J gene TRBJ2-3; 7 bases align to TRBD1. V dropped 6 bases and J dropped 1; count of bases not matched to a gene: 7. The V gene's germline CDR1 is SNHLY and CDR2 FYNNEI. This CDR3 has 15 amino acids. The CDR3 loop is CASRKDRAGTDTQYF. Incomplete CDR3 DNA: TGTGCCAGCAGGAAAGACAGGGCAGGCACAGATACG.